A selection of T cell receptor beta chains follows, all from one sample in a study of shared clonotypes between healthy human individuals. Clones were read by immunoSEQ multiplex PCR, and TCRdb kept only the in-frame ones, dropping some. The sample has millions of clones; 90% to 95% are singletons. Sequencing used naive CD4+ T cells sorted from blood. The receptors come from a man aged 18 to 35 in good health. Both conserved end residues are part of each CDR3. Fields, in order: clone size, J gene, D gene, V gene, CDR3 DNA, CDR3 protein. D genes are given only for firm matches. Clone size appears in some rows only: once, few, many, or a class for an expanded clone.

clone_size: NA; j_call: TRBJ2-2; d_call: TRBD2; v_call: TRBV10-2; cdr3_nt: TGCGCCAGCAGCGCGGGAGAGGCCGGGGAGCTGTTTTTT; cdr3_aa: CASSAGEAGELFF
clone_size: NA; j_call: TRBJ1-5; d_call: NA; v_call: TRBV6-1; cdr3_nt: TGTGCCAGCAGGGCGGGACAAAGCAATCAGCCCCAGCATTTT; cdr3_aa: CASRAGQSNQPQHF
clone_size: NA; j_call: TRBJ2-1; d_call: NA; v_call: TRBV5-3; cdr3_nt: TGTGCCAGAAGCCCTCGTAGGGGGGAGGGCGATGAGCAGTTCTTC; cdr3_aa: CARSPRRGEGDEQFF
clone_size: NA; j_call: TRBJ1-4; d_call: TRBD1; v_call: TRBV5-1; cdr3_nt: TGCGCCAGCAGCTTGGAGCACAGGGGCTTAAGGGAAAAACTGTTTTTT; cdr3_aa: CASSLEHRGLREKLFF
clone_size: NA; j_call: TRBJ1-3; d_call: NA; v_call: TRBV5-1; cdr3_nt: TGCGCCAGCAGTTTTGACGGAGCCTCTGGAAACACCATATATTTT; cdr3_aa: CASSFDGASGNTIYF
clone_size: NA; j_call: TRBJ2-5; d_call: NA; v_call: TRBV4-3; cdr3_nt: TGCGCCAGCAGCCAAGATAGAGGGGGGGTCGGGACCCAGTACTTC; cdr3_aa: CASSQDRGGVGTQYF
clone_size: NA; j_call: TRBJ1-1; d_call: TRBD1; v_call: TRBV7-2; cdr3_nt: TGTGCCAGCAGCTTAGTGAGACAGGGTTCGGGTGCTGAAGCTTTCTTT; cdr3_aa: CASSLVRQGSGAEAFF
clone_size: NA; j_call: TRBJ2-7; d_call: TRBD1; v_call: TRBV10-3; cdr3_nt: TGTGCCATCAGTGAACAGGACAGGCTGCGCTACGAGCAGTACTTC; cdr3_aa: CAISEQDRLRYEQYF
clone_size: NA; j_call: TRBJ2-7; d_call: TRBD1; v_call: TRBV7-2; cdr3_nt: TGTGCCAGCAGCCCCCGGGACAGGGTATACGAGCAGTACTTC; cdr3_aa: CASSPRDRVYEQYF
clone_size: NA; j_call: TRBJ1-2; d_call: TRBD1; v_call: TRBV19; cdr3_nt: TGTGCCAGTAGTATTCTTACAGGGGGCCTCTATGGCTACACCTTC; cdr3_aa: CASSILTGGLYGYTF
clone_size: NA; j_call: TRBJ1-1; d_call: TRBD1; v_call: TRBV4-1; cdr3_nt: TGCGCCAGCAGCCAAGATAGGAGGGGGCTTGAAGCTTTCTTT; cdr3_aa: CASSQDRRGLEAFF
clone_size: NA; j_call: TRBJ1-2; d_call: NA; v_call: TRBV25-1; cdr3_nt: TGTGCCAGCACTTACGGCTATGGCTACACCTTC; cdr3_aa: CASTYGYGYTF
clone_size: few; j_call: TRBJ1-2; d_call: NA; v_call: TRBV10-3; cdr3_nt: TGTGCCATCAGTGACGGGGGGGACTATGGCTACACCTTC; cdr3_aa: CAISDGGDYGYTF
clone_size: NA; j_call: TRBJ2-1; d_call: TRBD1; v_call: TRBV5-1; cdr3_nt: TGCGCCAGCAGCTTAGGGACAGGGAGAAGGAGTGAGCAGTTCTTC; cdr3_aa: CASSLGTGRRSEQFF
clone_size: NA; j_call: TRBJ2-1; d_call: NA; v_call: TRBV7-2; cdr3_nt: TGTGCCAGCAGCTGGGGAAGAGGGTACTACAATGAGCAGTTCTTC; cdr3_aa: CASSWGRGYYNEQFF
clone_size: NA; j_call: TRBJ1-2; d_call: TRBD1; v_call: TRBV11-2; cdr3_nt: TGTGCCAGCAGCTCGGGACAGTTAGCTAACTATGGCTACACCTTC; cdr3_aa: CASSSGQLANYGYTF
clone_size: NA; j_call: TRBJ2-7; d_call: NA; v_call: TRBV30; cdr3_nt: TGTGCCTGGAGTGGTAGGCAGGGAGCCGAGCAGTACTTC; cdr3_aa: CAWSGRQGAEQYF
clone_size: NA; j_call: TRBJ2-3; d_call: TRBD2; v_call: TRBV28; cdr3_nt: TGTGCCAGCAGTTTCGGCGGGGGTCGCACAGATACGCAGTATTTT; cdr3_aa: CASSFGGGRTDTQYF
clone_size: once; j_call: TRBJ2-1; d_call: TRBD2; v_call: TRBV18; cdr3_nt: TGTGCCAGCTCACCTTTGGGACTAGCGGAGAACAATGAGCAGTTCTTC; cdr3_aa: CASSPLGLAENNEQFF
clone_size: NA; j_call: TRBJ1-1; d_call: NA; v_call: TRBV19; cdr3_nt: TGTGCCAGTAGTACCAACACCGTGGCTGAAGCTTTCTTT; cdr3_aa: CASSTNTVAEAFF
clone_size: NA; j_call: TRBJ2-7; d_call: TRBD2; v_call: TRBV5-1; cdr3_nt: TGCGCCAGCAGCCCAGAGGCGGGGGGGCGTTACGAGCAGTACTTC; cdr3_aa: CASSPEAGGRYEQYF
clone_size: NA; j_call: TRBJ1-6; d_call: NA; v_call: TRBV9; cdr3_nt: TGTGCCAGCAGCGTAGCCCAGAGGGACTCACCCCTCCACTTT; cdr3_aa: CASSVAQRDSPLHF
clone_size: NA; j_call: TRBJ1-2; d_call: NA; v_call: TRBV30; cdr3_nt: TGTGCCTGGAGAGGTGTCGGACCCTATGGCTACACCTTC; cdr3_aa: CAWRGVGPYGYTF
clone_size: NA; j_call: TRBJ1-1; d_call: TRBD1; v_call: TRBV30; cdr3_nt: TGTGCCTGGAGGACAGGGGAGCGGAACACTGAAGCTTTCTTT; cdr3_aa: CAWRTGERNTEAFF
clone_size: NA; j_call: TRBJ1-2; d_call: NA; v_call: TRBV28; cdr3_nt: TGTGCCAGCAGTTTCGGACTGCCGGCCCTCGGCTACACCTTC; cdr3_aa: CASSFGLPALGYTF
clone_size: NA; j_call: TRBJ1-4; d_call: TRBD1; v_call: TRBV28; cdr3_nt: TGTGCCAGCAGTTTAGACAGGGCTAATGAAAAACTGTTTTTT; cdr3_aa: CASSLDRANEKLFF
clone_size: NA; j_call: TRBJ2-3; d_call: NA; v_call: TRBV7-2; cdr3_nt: TGTGCCAGCAGCTCGACCCTAAGCACAGATACGCAGTATTTT; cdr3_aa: CASSSTLSTDTQYF
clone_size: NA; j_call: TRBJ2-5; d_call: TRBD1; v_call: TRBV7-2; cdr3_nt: TGTGCCAGCAGCCTGACAGGGGGCGGGAGAGAGACCCAGTACTTC; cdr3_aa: CASSLTGGGRETQYF
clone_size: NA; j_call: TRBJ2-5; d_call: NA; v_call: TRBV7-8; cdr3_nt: TGTGCCAGCAGTCTTGCTCGGTCAGGGGCCCCAGAGACCCAGTACTTC; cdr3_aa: CASSLARSGAPETQYF
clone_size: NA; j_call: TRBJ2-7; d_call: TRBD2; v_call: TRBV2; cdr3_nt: TGTGCCAGCAGTGAAAGACTAGCCCTGGGCGAGCAGTACTTC; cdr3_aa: CASSERLALGEQYF
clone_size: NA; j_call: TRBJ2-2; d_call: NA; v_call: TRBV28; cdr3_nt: TGTGCCAGCAGTCACCAGGTTTTGGGCTCCGGGGAGCTGTTTTTT; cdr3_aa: CASSHQVLGSGELFF
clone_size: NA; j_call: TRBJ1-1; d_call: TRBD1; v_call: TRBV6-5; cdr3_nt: TGTGCCAGCAGTTACGGAGACAGGGCACGCACTGAAGCTTTCTTT; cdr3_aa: CASSYGDRARTEAFF
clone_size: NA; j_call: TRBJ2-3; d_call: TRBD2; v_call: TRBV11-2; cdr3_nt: TGTGCCAGCAGCTACCCTCTAGCGGGAGGGACAGATACGCAGTATTTT; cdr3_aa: CASSYPLAGGTDTQYF
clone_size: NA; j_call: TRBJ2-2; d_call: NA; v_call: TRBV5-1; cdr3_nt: TGCGCCAGCAGCCGCGACAGGCTAAACACCGGGGAGCTGTTTTTT; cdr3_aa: CASSRDRLNTGELFF
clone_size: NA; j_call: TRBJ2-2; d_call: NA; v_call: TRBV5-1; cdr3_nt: TGCGCCAGCAGCGGCGACACCGGGGAGCTGTTTTTT; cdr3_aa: CASSGDTGELFF
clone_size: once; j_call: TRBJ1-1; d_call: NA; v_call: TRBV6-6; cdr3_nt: TGTGCCAGCAGTTACGGCCACTTGAACACTGAAGCTTTCTTT; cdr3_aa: CASSYGHLNTEAFF
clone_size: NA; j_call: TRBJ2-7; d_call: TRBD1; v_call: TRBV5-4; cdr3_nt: TGTGCCAGCAGCGTGGGACAGAGAGACTACGAGCAGTACTTC; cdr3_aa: CASSVGQRDYEQYF
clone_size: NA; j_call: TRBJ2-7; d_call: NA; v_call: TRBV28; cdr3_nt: TGTGCCAGCAGCTACAGGGTTTACGAGCAGTACTTC; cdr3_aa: CASSYRVYEQYF
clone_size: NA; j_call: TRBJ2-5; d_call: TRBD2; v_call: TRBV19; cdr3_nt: TGTGCCAGTAGCCTGACTAGCGGGAGACAAGAGACCCAGTACTTC; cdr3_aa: CASSLTSGRQETQYF
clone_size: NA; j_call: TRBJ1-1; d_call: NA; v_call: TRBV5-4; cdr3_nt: TGTGCCAGCAGTTCCCCCGGGGGTCTCGGAACGAAGGCTTTCTTT; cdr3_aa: CASSSPGGLGTKAFF
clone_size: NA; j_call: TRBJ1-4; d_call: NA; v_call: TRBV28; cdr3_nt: TGTGCCAGCAGTGATCCAGGATCGATTAATGAAAAACTGTTTTTT; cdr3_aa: CASSDPGSINEKLFF
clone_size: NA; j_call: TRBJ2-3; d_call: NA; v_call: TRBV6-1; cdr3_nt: TGTGCCACCAAAGGAACCCCCCTGACAGATACGCAGTATTTT; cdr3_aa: CATKGTPLTDTQYF
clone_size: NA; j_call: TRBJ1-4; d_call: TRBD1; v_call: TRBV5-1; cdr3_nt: TGCGCCAGCAGCTGGGGACAGGGAGATGAAAAACTGTTTTTT; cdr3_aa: CASSWGQGDEKLFF
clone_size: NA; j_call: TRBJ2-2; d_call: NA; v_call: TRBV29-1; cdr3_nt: TGCAGCGCCAGCTACACCGGGGAGCTGTTTTTT; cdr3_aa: CSASYTGELFF
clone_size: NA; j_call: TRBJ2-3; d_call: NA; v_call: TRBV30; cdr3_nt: TGTGCCTGGAGTAGGTCCCCGTTTGCGGGAGATACGCAGTATTTT; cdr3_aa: CAWSRSPFAGDTQYF
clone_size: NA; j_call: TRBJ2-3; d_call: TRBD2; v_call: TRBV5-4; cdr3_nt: TGTGCCAGCAGCTTGGGGCTAGCGGGGGGGTTCACAGATACGCAGTATTTT; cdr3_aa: CASSLGLAGGFTDTQYF
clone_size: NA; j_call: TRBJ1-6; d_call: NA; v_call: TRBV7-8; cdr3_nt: TGTGCCAGCAGCTTAGACGGCCGGGGAGATTCACCCCTCCACTTT; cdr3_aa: CASSLDGRGDSPLHF
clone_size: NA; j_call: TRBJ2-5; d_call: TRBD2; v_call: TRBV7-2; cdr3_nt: TGTGCCAGCAGCTCCCGCGAAGCGGGATTCCAAGAGACCCAGTACTTC; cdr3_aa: CASSSREAGFQETQYF
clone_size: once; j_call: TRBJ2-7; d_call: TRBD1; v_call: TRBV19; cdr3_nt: TGTGCCAGTAGTCCCCCTTTTGGGCAGGGGGTTACCTACGAGCAGTACTTC; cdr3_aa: CASSPPFGQGVTYEQYF
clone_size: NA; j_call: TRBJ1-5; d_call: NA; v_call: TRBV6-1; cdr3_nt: TGTGCCAGCTCGAGTAATAGCAATCAGCCCCAGCATTTT; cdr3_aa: CASSSNSNQPQHF
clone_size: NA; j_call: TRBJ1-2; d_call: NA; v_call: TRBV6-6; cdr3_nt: TGTGCCAGCAACAAGGGCTTCGAGTTAGCTAACTATGGCTACACCTTC; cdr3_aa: CASNKGFELANYGYTF
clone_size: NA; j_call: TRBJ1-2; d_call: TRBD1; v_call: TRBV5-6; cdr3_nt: TGTGCCAGCAGCCAAGGGACAGCTAACTATGGCTACACCTTC; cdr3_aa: CASSQGTANYGYTF
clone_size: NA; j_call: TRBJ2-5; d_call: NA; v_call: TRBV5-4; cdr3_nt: TGTGCCAGCAGCTCGCGTACCAGGGAAGAGACCCAGTACTTC; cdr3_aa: CASSSRTREETQYF
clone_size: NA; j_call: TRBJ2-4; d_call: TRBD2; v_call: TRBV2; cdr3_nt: TGTGCCAGCAGGGGGCGGGAGGGAGCCAAAAACATTCAGTACTTC; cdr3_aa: CASRGREGAKNIQYF
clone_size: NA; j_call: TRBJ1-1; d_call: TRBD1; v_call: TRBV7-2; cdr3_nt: TGTGCCAGCAGCCCAGGGGGGAGGGCACCCCAACGTACTGAAGCTTTCTTT; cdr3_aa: CASSPGGRAPQRTEAFF
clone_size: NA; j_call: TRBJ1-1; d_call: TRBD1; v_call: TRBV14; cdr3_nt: TGTGCCAGCAGCCCGGGACAGTTGAACACTGAAGCTTTCTTT; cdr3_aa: CASSPGQLNTEAFF
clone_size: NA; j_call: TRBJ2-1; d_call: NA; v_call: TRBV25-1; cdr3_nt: TGTGCCAGCAGAGGGGAGAGCTCCTACAATGAGCAGTTCTTC; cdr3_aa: CASRGESSYNEQFF
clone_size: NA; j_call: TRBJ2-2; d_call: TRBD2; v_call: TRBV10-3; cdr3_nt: TGTGCCATCAGTGCTAGCGGGAGGGCCGGCACCGGGGAGCTGTTTTTT; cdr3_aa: CAISASGRAGTGELFF
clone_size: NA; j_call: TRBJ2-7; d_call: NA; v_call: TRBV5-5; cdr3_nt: TGTGCCAGCAGCTTGCACGGACGGGAGTACTTC; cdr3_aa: CASSLHGREYF
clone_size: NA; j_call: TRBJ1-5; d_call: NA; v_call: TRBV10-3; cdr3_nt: TGTGCCATCAGTGAGGGGAGGGTCGAGCAGCCCCAGCATTTT; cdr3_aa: CAISEGRVEQPQHF